Following are 8 T cell receptor beta chains from one sample sequenced in a study of CD8+ T cells in alopecia areata. Sequencing templates came from extracted RNA that was reverse transcribed into cDNA. Some clones are missing from TCRdb's copy, which holds only in-frame ones; the method was immunoSEQ multiplex PCR. This table holds 90,000 to 150,000 clones, about 60% found once. The sample consisted of CD4+ T cells sorted from blood. The receptors derive from a human donor in good health.

This clone was detected once. The chain recombines TRBV30 with TRBJ2-5, with D perhaps TRBD1 (5 bases). The CDR3 is 12 residues long. Trimming cost V 3 bases and J 2 bases, with 7 bases left between them. In germline, CDR1 is GTSNPN, CDR2 SVGIG (reference sequence). This chain's CDR3 is CAWSQGQETQYF. In DNA, the CDR3 is TGTGCCTGGAGCCAGGGACAAGAGACCCAGTACTTC.

The V and J genes are TRBV12-5 and TRBJ1-4, with D possibly being TRBD1 (6 bases). Trimming took off 5 bases at V and 5 bases at J, with 18 bases between the two ends. This CDR3 has 16 residues. Per germline, CDR1 LGHNT and CDR2 FRNRAP. CDR3 DNA: TGTGCTAGTGGTCGGGACGAGACAGGACGAAATGAAAAACTGTTTTTT. As protein: CASGRDETGRNEKLFF.

The chain links TRBV30 to TRBJ2-5, with D unclear. The CDR3 is 14 amino acids. From germline, CDR1 is GTSNPN and CDR2 SVGIG (reference sequence). Trimming removed 3 bases at V and 3 bases at J, with 14 bases between. CDR3 in DNA: TGTGCCTGGAGCCGGATGCCATTTAAAGAGACCCAGTACTTC. Protein sequence: CAWSRMPFKETQYF.

The rearrangement links TRBV7-8 to TRBJ1-1; the D gene is possibly TRBD1 (6 bases). Germline loops: CDR1 SGHVS, CDR2 FQNEAQ. Trimming removed 7 bases from V and 1 base from J, with 10 bases in between. The length of the CDR3 is 13 residues. The chain's CDR3 is CASKGHANTEAFF. DNA of the CDR3: TGTGCCAGCAAGGGACATGCGAACACTGAAGCTTTCTTT.

This sequence joins TRBV5-4 and TRBJ2-1; D may be TRBD2 (6 bases). CDR1 is SGHNT, CDR2 YYREEE, per germline (reference sequence). The CDR3 spans 16 residues. V lost 4 bases and J 2 bases, leaving 16 bases between the germline ends. The CDR3 nucleotides are TGTGCCAGCAGCGAGGGCGGGACCACACCCTACAATGAGCAGTTCTTC. It encodes CASSEGGTTPYNEQFF. Complete variable domain (other parts from reference TRBV5-4 and TRBJ2-1): ETGVTQSPTHLIKTRGQQVTLRCSSQSGHNTVSWYQQALGQGPQFIFQYYREEENGRGNFPPRFSGLQFPNYSSELNVNALELDDSALYLCASSEGGTTPYNEQFFGPGTRLTVL.

The J gene is TRBJ2-7, the V gene TRBV25-1; TRBD1 might be the D (5 bases). CDR1 MGHDK and CDR2 SYGVNS come from the germline V gene. Trimming stripped 3 bases from V and 4 bases from J, with 10 bases between. The CDR3 length is 13 residues. As DNA, the CDR3 is TGTGCCAGCAGTGACCCCCAGGGTTACGAGCAGTACTTC. Its translation: CASSDPQGYEQYF.

The chain couples TRBV14 to TRBJ2-5; D perhaps matches TRBD2 (7 bases). Trimming removed 1 base at V and 5 bases at J, with 14 bases between. There are 15 residues in the CDR3. The germline gives CDR1 SGHDN, CDR2 FVKESK. CDR3 in amino acids: CASSQAGGPRETQYF. In DNA, the CDR3 is TGTGCCAGCAGCCAAGCGGGGGGCCCCCGGGAGACCCAGTACTTC.

This clone was observed a handful of times. The rearrangement joins TRBV7-9 to TRBJ2-5, with 8 nucleotides matching TRBD2. Losses at the gene ends were 3 bases for V and 1 base for J; bases not matched to a gene: 10. This CDR3 is 17 amino acids long. CDR1 and CDR2 (germline): SEHNR, FQNEAQ (reference sequence). This CDR3 is CASSFHQGAGVQETQYF. CDR3 nucleotide sequence: TGTGCCAGCAGCTTCCACCAAGGAGCGGGGGTCCAAGAGACCCAGTACTTC.